This entry concerns a single T cell receptor beta chain. For recovered donors of Cohort 3, there were two negative PCRs, clearance, or symptom resolution. Produced via immunoSEQ multiplex PCR; TCRdb's table is partial and in-frame only. The repertoire holds 200,000 to 250,000 clones, approximately 80% seen once, with roughly 1.8% in the top ten. This CDR3 is 13 amino acids long. In germline, CDR1 is PRHDT, CDR2 FYEKMQ (reference sequence). With 5 bases clipped from V and 5 bases from J, the junction kept 6 bases outside the gene matches. The data are from a study of blood T cell repertoires in COVID-19. In the study overall: Nucleic acid was either cDNA or gDNA, and it came from T cells, B-cell-depleted T cells, or PBMCs.

V gene TRBV13 combines with J gene TRBJ2-7; 7 bases match TRBD1. Specimen: PBMCs or T cells enriched from blood (not recorded which). The TCR originated in a man aged 60 to 69 who had recovered from COVID-19. Here the CDR3 DNA reads TGTGCCAGCAGCCCGACTACAGGGGACGAGCAGTACTTC. Its translation: CASSPTTGDEQYF. Together with reference TRBV13 and TRBJ2-7, the CDR3 gives the full variable domain: AAGVIQSPRHLIKEKRETATLKCYPIPRHDTVYWYQQGPGQDPQFLISFYEKMQSDKGSIPDRFSAQQFSDYHSELNMSSLELGDSALYFCASSPTTGDEQYFGPGTRLTVT.